A single sample gave rise to the 30 T cell receptor beta chains below, sequenced in a study of shared clonotypes between healthy human individuals. Only in-frame clones appear in the TCRdb table, and some are missing; sequencing was by immunoSEQ multiplex PCR. The table lists about 2.3 million clones, more than 85% of them singletons. The source material was naive CD4+ T cells from PBMCs. Subset in this sample: CD45RA+ positively selected. These receptors originate from a man aged 18 to 30 in good health. Some clones in this sample may be carry-over from other donors' samples.

The chain has TRBV7-9 and TRBJ2-1, with D possibly TRBD2 on 6 matching bases. CDR3 length: 15 amino acids. Germline V gene data show CDR1 as SEHNR and CDR2 as FQNEAQ (reference sequence). The V gene lost 7 bases and the J gene lost 8 bases, with 21 bases spanning the gap. The CDR3 DNA is TGTGCCAGCACCCTTGGGTCTCCATGGAGGGATGAGCAGTTCTTC. This codes for CASTLGSPWRDEQFF. Filled out from reference TRBV7-9 and TRBJ2-1, the complete variable domain reads DTGVSQNPRHKITKRGQNVTFRCDPISEHNRLYWYRQTLGQGPEFLTYFQNEAQLEKSRLLSDRFSAERPKGSFSTLEIQRTEQGDSAMYLCASTLGSPWRDEQFFGPGTRLTVL.

This clone turned up a few times. The rearrangement joins TRBV27 to TRBJ1-2; TRBD1 might be the D (6 bases). The CDR3 is made up of 14 amino acids. Germline V CDR1 and CDR2: MNHEY, SMNVEV (reference sequence). The V end was cut by 0 bases, the J end by 8 bases, with 13 bases between. The CDR3 nucleotides are TGTGCCAGCAGTTTATCCCACAGGGTACAAGGCTACACCTTC. Protein product: CASSLSHRVQGYTF.

This clone appeared a single time. The chain uses TRBV5-4 and TRBJ2-5, with D perhaps given as TRBD1 or TRBD2 (7 bases each). From germline, CDR1 is SGHNT and CDR2 YYREEE (reference sequence). The CDR3 length is 15 residues. Between the trimmed V and J ends, which lost 5 bases and 7 bases, there was a span of 21 bases. CDR3 region: CASSSGGRGPGTQYF. As DNA, the CDR3 is TGTGCCAGCAGTTCAGGAGGGAGGGGGCCAGGGACCCAGTACTTC.

The rearrangement joins TRBV5-4 to TRBJ2-5; 7 nucleotides match TRBD2. The germline V gene has CDR1 SGHNT and CDR2 YYREEE (reference sequence). This CDR3 region has 15 residues. With V trimmed by 4 bases and J by 2 bases, 8 bases remained unmatched. In nucleotides, the CDR3 is TGTGCCAGCAGCCCCCAAGCGGGGCGACAAGAGACCCAGTACTTC. The encoded protein is CASSPQAGRQETQYF.

J is TRBJ2-1 and V is TRBV2; tentatively, D is TRBD1 (6 bases). V was shortened by 4 bases and J by 8 bases, with 9 bases between the two germline ends. This CDR3 is built from 12 residues. Germline-derived CDR1 and CDR2 are SNHLY and FYNNEI. The DNA of the CDR3 is TGTGCCAGCAGTGCACAGGGCGATGAGCAGTTCTTC. Encoded protein: CASSAQGDEQFF.

This chain links TRBV19 with TRBJ2-1; no clear D. CDR3 length: 13 amino acids. Germline V gene sequence: CDR1 LNHDA, CDR2 SQIVND (reference sequence). V was pared by 4 bases and J by 9 bases, with 13 bases between. The CDR3 DNA follows: TGTGCCAGTAGTAATATCGGGTTGACTGAGCAGTTCTTC. Its protein product is CASSNIGLTEQFF.

J is TRBJ2-3 and V is TRBV5-4; tentative D call: TRBD2 (5 bases). Germline loops: CDR1 SGHNT, CDR2 YYREEE (reference sequence). The CDR3 is made up of 15 amino acids. With 3 bases removed from V and 0 bases from J, the gap between germline ends came to 11 bases. The CDR3 region is CASSSSRGSTDTQYF. The CDR3, as DNA: TGTGCCAGCAGCTCCAGCCGGGGTAGCACAGATACGCAGTATTTT.

The gene calls are TRBV28 and TRBJ2-1; 10 nucleotides line up with TRBD2. CDR3 size: 16 residues. CDR1 MDHEN and CDR2 SYDVKM come from the germline V gene. Trimming took 3 bases from V and 4 from J; bases not matched to a gene: 6. The CDR3 DNA follows: TGTGCCAGCAGTTTTTTGCGGACTAGCGGTTACAATGAGCAGTTCTTC. Protein: CASSFLRTSGYNEQFF.

CDR3 region: CASSRTGGASEQYF. CDR3 DNA sequence: TGTGCCAGCAGCCGGACAGGGGGCGCGTCCGAGCAGTACTTC. V and J are TRBV2 and TRBJ2-7; 11 bases line up with TRBD1. In germline, CDR1 is SNHLY, CDR2 FYNNEI. Trimming cost V 6 bases and J 6 bases; bases outside gene matches: 7. CDR3 length equals 14 residues.

This rearrangement joins TRBV5-8 to TRBJ2-5; maybe TRBD1 (6 bases). Germline V gene data show CDR1 as SGHTS and CDR2 as YDEGEE. The CDR3 has 15 amino acids. Trimming took 3 bases from V and 4 from J, leaving 16 bases between them. This chain's CDR3 is CASSSRQVGIETQYF. CDR3 nucleotide sequence: TGTGCCAGCAGCTCCAGACAGGTCGGAATAGAGACCCAGTACTTC.

V and J are TRBV27 and TRBJ2-3; 7 nucleotides match TRBD1. The CDR3 spans 16 residues. The trim removed 4 bases at V and 0 bases at J, leaving 7 bases unmatched. Per germline, CDR1 MNHEY and CDR2 SMNVEV (reference sequence). CDR3 region: CASSSTGTASTDTQYF. CDR3 coding DNA: TGTGCCAGCAGTTCCACCGGGACAGCTAGCACAGATACGCAGTATTTT.

With regard to this clone: The same CDR3 can be traced to other DNA sequences in this sample. The chain combines TRBV25-1 with TRBJ2-7; D gene uncertain. V was shortened by 4 bases and J by 3 bases, with 4 bases between the two germline ends. Germline CDR1 MGHDK, CDR2 SYGVNS. The CDR3 runs to 11 residues. The CDR3 here is CASSGFYEQYF. Written as DNA, the CDR3 is TGTGCCAGCAGTGGGTTCTACGAGCAGTACTTC.

The rearrangement uses TRBV9 and TRBJ2-7; the D gene is possibly TRBD2 (6 bases). This CDR3 is built from 16 residues. V dropped 4 bases and J dropped 2 bases, with 19 bases sitting between them. Per the germline V gene, CDR1 is SGDLS and CDR2 is YYNGEE. The CDR3 bases are TGTGCCAGCAGCCCCCGACCCCTAGCGAGAACCTACGAGCAGTACTTC. Encoded protein: CASSPRPLARTYEQYF.

The CDR3 spells CASSTGASAYSNQPQHF. The CDR3 bases are TGTGCCAGCAGTACAGGGGCGTCTGCCTATAGCAATCAGCCCCAGCATTTT. V usage is TRBV27 and J usage is TRBJ1-5; 7 nucleotides agree with TRBD1. The V and J ends lost 5 bases and 0 bases, in that order; junction bases with no gene match: 10. The CDR3 has 17 amino acids. The germline gives CDR1 MNHEY, CDR2 SMNVEV (reference sequence).

The chain couples TRBV4-1 to TRBJ2-1, with a tentative D call TRBD2 (6 bases). The CDR3 totals 17 residues. In germline, CDR1 is MGHRA, CDR2 YSYEKL. Trimming pared 2 bases from V and 4 bases from J, leaving 18 bases between. The CDR3 protein is CASSQHDGSSSYNEQFF. The DNA for the CDR3 is TGCGCCAGCAGCCAACACGACGGGAGCTCGTCTTACAATGAGCAGTTCTTC.

The V and J genes are TRBV5-1 and TRBJ2-7, with D perhaps TRBD1 (5 bases). Germline lookup yields CDR1 SGHRS and CDR2 YFSETQ. The CDR3 is made up of 13 amino acids. V was shortened by 2 bases and J by 3 bases, with 9 bases between the two germline ends. The CDR3 is CASSFSGNYEQYF. In DNA form, the CDR3 reads TGCGCCAGCAGCTTCTCAGGGAACTACGAGCAGTACTTC.

The CDR3 spells CASSEFRGLAASYNEQFF. The CDR3 bases are TGTGCCAGCAGTGAATTCAGAGGACTAGCGGCCTCCTACAATGAGCAGTTCTTC. The chain uses TRBV2 and TRBJ2-1, with 10 bases aligning to TRBD2. Germline loops: CDR1 SNHLY, CDR2 FYNNEI. CDR3 length: 18 residues. V was clipped by 2 bases and J by 0 bases; unmatched bases: 7.

The chain links TRBV10-3 to TRBJ1-5, with D possibly TRBD1 on 5 matching bases. Trimming left V 2 bases short and J 3 bases short, with 11 bases between. This CDR3 contains 15 residues. Germline assignment: CDR1 ENHRY and CDR2 SYGVKD. In DNA, the CDR3 is TGTGCCATCAGTGAGACAGACAGATTCAATCAGCCCCAGCATTTT. This translates into CAISETDRFNQPQHF.

The rearrangement joins TRBV29-1 to TRBJ2-5, with D unresolved. The CDR3 sequence is 13 residues long. Germline V CDR1 and CDR2: SQVTM, ANQGSEA. The V gene lost 7 bases and the J gene lost 2 bases, with 14 bases spanning the gap. CDR3 loop: CSGRRRIQETQYF. The CDR3 nucleotides read TGCAGCGGTAGGAGACGGATACAAGAGACCCAGTACTTC.

The rearrangement links TRBV12-5 to TRBJ2-3; no firm D call. Per the germline V gene, CDR1 is LGHNT and CDR2 is FRNRAP. Trimming cost V 3 bases and J 4 bases, with 8 bases left between them. The CDR3 runs 13 residues. In DNA form, the CDR3 reads TGTGCTAGTGGTTTTTCGATCCCAGATACGCAGTATTTT. Its translation: CASGFSIPDTQYF.

The chain recombines TRBV13 with TRBJ1-5, with a tentative D call TRBD1 (5 bases). This CDR3 contains 16 residues. V shed 3 bases and J shed 0 bases, with 12 bases lying between them. CDR1 PRHDT and CDR2 FYEKMQ come from the germline V gene (reference sequence). CDR3 sequence reads: CASSFSGGNSNQPQHF. The DNA of the CDR3 is TGTGCCAGCAGCTTCTCCGGGGGGAATAGCAATCAGCCCCAGCATTTT. Filled out from reference TRBV13 and TRBJ1-5, the complete variable domain reads AAGVIQSPRHLIKEKRETATLKCYPIPRHDTVYWYQQGPGQDPQFLISFYEKMQSDKGSIPDRFSAQQFSDYHSELNMSSLELGDSALYFCASSFSGGNSNQPQHFGDGTRLSIL.

On this clone itself: Other DNA variants within this sample encode the same CDR3. CDR3 sequence reads: CASSATGGETQYF. The CDR3 DNA sequence: TGTGCCAGCAGCGCGACAGGGGGAGAGACCCAGTACTTC. The rearrangement uses TRBV9 and TRBJ2-5, with 9 bases fitting TRBD1. CDR3 length: 13 residues. V lost 3 bases to trimming and J lost 4 bases; unmatched junction nucleotides: 1. Germline CDR1 and CDR2: SGDLS and YYNGEE.

The rearrangement joins TRBV2 to TRBJ1-4; 9 nucleotides align to TRBD1. The V segment lost 6 bases and the J segment 5 bases; nucleotides outside the gene matches: 7. The germline V gene encodes CDR1 SNHLY and CDR2 FYNNEI. CDR3 length equals 15 residues. The CDR3 sequence is CASRIEGQGNEKLFF. CDR3 DNA sequence: TGTGCCAGCAGGATAGAGGGACAGGGAAATGAAAAACTGTTTTTT.

V usage is TRBV4-2 and J usage is TRBJ2-7; maybe TRBD1 (6 bases). The germline CDR1 and CDR2 sequences are LGHNA and YNFKEQ. The V gene lost 4 bases and the J gene lost 2 bases, with 12 bases spanning the gap. CDR3 length: 14 residues. The CDR3 sequence: CASSRAQGPYEQYF. The CDR3 nucleotides are TGTGCCAGCAGCCGCGCACAGGGTCCCTACGAGCAGTACTTC.

The sample holds one count of this clone. The rearrangement links TRBV4-2 to TRBJ2-7; TRBD2 agrees at 8 bases. V lost 0 bases to trimming and J lost 3 bases; unmatched junction nucleotides: 4. CDR1 LGHNA and CDR2 YNFKEQ come from the germline V gene. The CDR3 contains 15 residues. CDR3 DNA: TGTGCCAGCAGCCAAGAAGCGGGAGTACACTACGAGCAGTACTTC. As protein: CASSQEAGVHYEQYF.

The chain links TRBV18 to TRBJ2-1; 10 positions match TRBD1. The V segment lost 2 bases and the J segment 8 bases; nucleotides outside the gene matches: 9. This CDR3 spans 16 amino acids. Germline V gene lookup returns CDR1 KGHSH and CDR2 LQKENI. The CDR3 sequence is CASSPEIGTGADEQFF. CDR3 DNA sequence: TGTGCCAGCTCACCAGAAATAGGGACAGGGGCCGATGAGCAGTTCTTC.

V gene TRBV7-4 combines with J gene TRBJ2-7; either TRBD1 or TRBD2 may supply D (6 bases each). CDR1 and CDR2 (germline): SGHVT, SQSDAQ. This CDR3 contains 17 residues. Trimming left V 7 bases short and J 4 bases short, with 26 bases between. CDR3: CASTPRPSTGAKYEQYF. The CDR3, as DNA: TGTGCCAGCACCCCGCGGCCGTCAACGGGGGCGAAGTACGAGCAGTACTTC.

The rearrangement links TRBV29-1 to TRBJ2-5; no definite D call. CDR3 size: 11 residues. The V end lost 5 bases, the J end lost 5 bases, and 9 bases lay between the germline ends. CDR1 and CDR2 from the germline V gene are SQVTM and ANQGSEA. Here the CDR3 reads CSVKFAETQYF. DNA for the CDR3: TGCAGCGTTAAATTCGCGGAGACCCAGTACTTC. Together with reference TRBV29-1 and TRBJ2-5, the CDR3 gives the full variable domain: SAVISQKPSRDICQRGTSLTIQCQVDSQVTMMFWYRQQPGQSLTLIATANQGSEATYESGFVIDKFPISRPNLTFSTLTVSNMSPEDSSIYLCSVKFAETQYFGPGTRLLVL.

This clone was seen just once. The rearrangement uses TRBV6-6 and TRBJ2-7, with D possibly being TRBD2 (5 bases). CDR3 size: 16 residues. Germline CDR1 reads MNHNY; CDR2 reads SVGAGI (reference sequence). V shed 5 bases and J shed 3 bases, with 20 bases lying between them. Here the CDR3 reads CASSPPPSGVGYEQYF. CDR3 in DNA: TGTGCCAGCAGTCCCCCCCCGAGCGGCGTCGGCTACGAGCAGTACTTC.

This clone was observed a handful of times. The sample carries other DNA sequences with the same CDR3. The rearrangement joins TRBV18 to TRBJ2-7, with D perhaps matching TRBD1 or TRBD2 (6 bases each). Per the germline V gene, CDR1 is KGHSH and CDR2 is LQKENI. Between the trimmed V and J ends, which lost 4 bases and 6 bases, there was a span of 7 bases. The CDR3 has 11 amino acids. The CDR3 DNA reads TGTGCCAGCTCACAGGGGGGCGAGCAGTACTTC. Translated: CASSQGGEQYF. The full variable domain, completed using reference TRBV18 and TRBJ2-7, is NAGVMQNPRHLVRRRGQEARLRCSPMKGHSHVYWYRQLPEEGLKFMVYLQKENIIDESGMPKERFSAEFPKEGPSILRIQQVVRGDSAAYFCASSQGGEQYFGPGTRLTVT.